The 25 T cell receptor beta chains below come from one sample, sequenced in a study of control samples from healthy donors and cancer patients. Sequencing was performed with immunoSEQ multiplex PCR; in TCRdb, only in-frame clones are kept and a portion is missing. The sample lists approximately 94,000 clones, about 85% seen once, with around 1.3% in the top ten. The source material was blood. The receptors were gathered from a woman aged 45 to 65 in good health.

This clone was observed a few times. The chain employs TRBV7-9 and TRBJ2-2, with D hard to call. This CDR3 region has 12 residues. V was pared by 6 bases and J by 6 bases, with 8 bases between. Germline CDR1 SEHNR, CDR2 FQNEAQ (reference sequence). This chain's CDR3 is CASSTAAGELFF. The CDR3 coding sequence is TGTGCCAGCAGTACCGCCGCCGGGGAGCTGTTTTTT.

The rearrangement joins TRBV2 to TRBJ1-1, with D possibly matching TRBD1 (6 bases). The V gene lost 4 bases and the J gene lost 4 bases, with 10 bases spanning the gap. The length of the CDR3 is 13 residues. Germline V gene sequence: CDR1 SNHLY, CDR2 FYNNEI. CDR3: CASSVQGTTEAFF. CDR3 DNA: TGTGCCAGCAGTGTTCAGGGGACCACTGAAGCTTTCTTT.

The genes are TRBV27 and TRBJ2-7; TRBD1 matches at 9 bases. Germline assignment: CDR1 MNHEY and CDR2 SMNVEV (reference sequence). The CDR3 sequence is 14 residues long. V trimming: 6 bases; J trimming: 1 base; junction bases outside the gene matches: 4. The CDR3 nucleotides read TGTGCCAGCAGAAGGGGGACAGGGTCCTACGAGCAGTACTTC. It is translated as CASRRGTGSYEQYF.

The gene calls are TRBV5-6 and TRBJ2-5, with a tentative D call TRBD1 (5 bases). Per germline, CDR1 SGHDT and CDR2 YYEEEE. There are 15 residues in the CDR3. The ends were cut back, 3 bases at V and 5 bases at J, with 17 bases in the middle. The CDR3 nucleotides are TGTGCCAGCAGCTCCGGATGGGGCCGAAGGGAGACCCAGTACTTC. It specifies CASSSGWGRRETQYF.

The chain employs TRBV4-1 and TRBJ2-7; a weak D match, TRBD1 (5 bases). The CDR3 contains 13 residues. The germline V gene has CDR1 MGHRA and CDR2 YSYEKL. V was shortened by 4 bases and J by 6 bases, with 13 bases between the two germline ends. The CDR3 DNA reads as TGCGCCAGCAGCCTTCGACAGTCGGCCGAGCAGTACTTC. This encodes CASSLRQSAEQYF.

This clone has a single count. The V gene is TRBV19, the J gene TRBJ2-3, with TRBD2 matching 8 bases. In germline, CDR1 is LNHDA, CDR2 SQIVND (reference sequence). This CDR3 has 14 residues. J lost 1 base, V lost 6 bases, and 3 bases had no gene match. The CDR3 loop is CASRAGGGTDTQYF. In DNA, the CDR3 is TGTGCCAGTAGGGCGGGGGGAGGCACAGATACGCAGTATTTT.

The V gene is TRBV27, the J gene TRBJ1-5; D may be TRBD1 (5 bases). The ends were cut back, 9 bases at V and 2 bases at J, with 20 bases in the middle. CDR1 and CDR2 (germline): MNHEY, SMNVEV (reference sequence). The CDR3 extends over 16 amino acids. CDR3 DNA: TGTGCCAGGAGGTCACCCCGGGGGTCGGGCAATCAGCCCCAGCATTTT. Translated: CARRSPRGSGNQPQHF.

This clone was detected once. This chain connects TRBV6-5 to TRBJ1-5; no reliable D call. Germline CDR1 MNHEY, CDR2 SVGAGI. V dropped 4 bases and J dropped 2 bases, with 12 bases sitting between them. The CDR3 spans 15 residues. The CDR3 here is CASSLDPGGNQPQHF. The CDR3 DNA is TGTGCCAGCAGTTTAGACCCGGGCGGCAATCAGCCCCAGCATTTT.

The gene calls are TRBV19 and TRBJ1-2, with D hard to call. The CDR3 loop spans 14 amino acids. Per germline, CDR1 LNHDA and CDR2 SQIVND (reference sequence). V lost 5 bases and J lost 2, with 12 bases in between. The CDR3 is CASSLGRWNYGYTF. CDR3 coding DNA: TGTGCCAGTAGTCTCGGCCGATGGAACTATGGCTACACCTTC.

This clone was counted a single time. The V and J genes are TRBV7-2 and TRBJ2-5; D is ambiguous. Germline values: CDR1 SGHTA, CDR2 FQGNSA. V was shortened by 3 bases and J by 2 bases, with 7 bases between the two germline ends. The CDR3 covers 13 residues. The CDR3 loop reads CASSFSFQETQYF. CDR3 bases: TGTGCCAGCAGCTTCAGTTTTCAAGAGACCCAGTACTTC.

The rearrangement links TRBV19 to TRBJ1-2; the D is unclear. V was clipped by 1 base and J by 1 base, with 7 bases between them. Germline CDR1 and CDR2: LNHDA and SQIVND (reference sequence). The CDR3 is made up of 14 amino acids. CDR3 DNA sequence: TGTGCCAGTAGTATAGGCACCTATAACTATGGCTACACCTTC. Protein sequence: CASSIGTYNYGYTF.

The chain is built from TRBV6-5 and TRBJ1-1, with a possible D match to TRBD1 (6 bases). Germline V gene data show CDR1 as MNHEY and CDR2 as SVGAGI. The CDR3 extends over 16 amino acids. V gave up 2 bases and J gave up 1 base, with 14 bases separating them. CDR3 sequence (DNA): TGTGCCAGCAGTTACGGGGGGGCTATCCGGAACACTGAAGCTTTCTTT. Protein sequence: CASSYGGAIRNTEAFF.

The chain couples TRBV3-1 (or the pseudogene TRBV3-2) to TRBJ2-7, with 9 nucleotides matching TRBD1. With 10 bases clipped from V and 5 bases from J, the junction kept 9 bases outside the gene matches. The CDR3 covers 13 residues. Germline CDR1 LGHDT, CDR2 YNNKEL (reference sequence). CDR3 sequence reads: CAIGQGSLNEQYF. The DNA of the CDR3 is TGTGCCATAGGACAGGGGTCTTTGAACGAGCAGTACTTC.

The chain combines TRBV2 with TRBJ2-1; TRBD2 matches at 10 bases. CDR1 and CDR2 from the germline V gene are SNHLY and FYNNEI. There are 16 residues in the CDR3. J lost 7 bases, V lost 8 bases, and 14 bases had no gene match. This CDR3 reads CASVSGRAHTRNEQFF. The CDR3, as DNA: TGTGCCAGCGTCAGCGGGAGGGCCCACACCAGGAATGAGCAGTTCTTC.

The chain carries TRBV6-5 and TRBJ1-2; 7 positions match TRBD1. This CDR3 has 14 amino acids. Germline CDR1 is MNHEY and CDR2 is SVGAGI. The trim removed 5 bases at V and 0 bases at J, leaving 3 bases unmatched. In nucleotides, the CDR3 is TGTGCCAGCAGTATGGACAGGACTAACTATGGCTACACCTTC. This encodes CASSMDRTNYGYTF.

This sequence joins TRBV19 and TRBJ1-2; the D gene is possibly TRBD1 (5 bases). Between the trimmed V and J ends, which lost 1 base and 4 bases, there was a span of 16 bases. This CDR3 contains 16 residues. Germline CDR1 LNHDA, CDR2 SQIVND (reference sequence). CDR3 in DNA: TGTGCCAGTAGTATAGGCGCAGGGCTTTCTTCCTATGGCTACACCTTC. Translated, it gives CASSIGAGLSSYGYTF.

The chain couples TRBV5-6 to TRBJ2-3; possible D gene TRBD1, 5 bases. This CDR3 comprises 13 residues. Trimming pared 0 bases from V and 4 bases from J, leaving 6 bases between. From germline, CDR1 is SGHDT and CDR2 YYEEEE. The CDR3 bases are TGTGCCAGCAGCTTGGCAGGGCCAGATACGCAGTATTTT. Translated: CASSLAGPDTQYF.

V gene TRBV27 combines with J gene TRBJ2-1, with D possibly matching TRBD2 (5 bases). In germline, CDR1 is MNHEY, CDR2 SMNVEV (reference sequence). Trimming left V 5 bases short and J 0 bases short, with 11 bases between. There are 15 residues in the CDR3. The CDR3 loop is CASSLSGLSYNEQFF. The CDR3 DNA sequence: TGTGCCAGCAGTCTAAGCGGTCTCTCCTACAATGAGCAGTTCTTC.

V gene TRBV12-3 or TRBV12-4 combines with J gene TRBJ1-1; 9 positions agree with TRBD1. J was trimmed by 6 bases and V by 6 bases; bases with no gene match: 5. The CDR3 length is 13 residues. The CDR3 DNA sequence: TGTGCCAGCAGCAGGACAGGGGAAGCTGAAGCTTTCTTT. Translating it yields CASSRTGEAEAFF.

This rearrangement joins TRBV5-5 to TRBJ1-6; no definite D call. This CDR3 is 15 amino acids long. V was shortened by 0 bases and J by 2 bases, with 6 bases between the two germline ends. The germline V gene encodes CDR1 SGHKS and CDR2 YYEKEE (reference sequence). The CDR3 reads CASSLDWAYNSPLHF. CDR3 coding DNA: TGTGCCAGCAGCTTGGACTGGGCCTATAATTCACCCCTCCACTTT.

CDR3 bases: TGTGCCAGCAGCTTAGATAGCTCTCCCTACGAGCAGTACTTC. Its translation: CASSLDSSPYEQYF. This chain joins TRBV7-8 and TRBJ2-7, with unresolved D. Germline V gene data show CDR1 as SGHVS and CDR2 as FQNEAQ. With 1 base removed from V and 2 bases from J, the gap between germline ends came to 9 bases. This CDR3 contains 14 residues.

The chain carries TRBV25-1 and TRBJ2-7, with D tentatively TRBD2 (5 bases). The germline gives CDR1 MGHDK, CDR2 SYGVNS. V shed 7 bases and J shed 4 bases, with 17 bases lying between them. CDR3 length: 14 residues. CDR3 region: CASKPVGITYEQYF. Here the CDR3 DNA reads TGTGCCAGCAAGCCCGTCGGGATTACTTACGAGCAGTACTTC.

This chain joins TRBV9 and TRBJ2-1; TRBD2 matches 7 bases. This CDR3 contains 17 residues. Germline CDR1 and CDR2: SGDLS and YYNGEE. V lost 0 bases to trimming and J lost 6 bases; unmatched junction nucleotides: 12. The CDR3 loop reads CASSVDRTGTMGNEQFF. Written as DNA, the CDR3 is TGTGCCAGCAGCGTAGACCGAACCGGGACTATGGGCAATGAGCAGTTCTTC.

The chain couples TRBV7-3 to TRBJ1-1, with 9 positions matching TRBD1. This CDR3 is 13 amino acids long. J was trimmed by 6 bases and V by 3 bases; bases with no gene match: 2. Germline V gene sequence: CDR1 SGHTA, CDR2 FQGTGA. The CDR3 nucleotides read TGTGCCAGCAGCTTCACAGGGGGCGCTGAAGCTTTCTTT. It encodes CASSFTGGAEAFF. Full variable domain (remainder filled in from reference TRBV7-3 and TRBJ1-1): GAGVSQTPSNKVTEKGKYVELRCDPISGHTALYWYRQSLGQGPEFLIYFQGTGAADDSGLPNDRFFAVRPEGSVSTLKIQRTERGDSAVYLCASSFTGGAEAFFGQGTRLTVV.

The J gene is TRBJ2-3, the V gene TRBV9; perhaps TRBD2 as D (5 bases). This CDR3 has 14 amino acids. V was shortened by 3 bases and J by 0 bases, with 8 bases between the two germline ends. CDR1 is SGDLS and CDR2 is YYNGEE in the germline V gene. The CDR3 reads CASSGRGSTDTQYF. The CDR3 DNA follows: TGTGCCAGCAGCGGGAGAGGGAGCACAGATACGCAGTATTTT. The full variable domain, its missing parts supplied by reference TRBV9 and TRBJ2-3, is DSGVTQTPKHLITATGQRVTLRCSPRSGDLSVYWYQQSLDQGLQFLIQYYNGEERAKGNILERFSAQQFPDLHSELNLSSLELGDSALYFCASSGRGSTDTQYFGPGTRLTVL.